This TCR beta chain appears in the sequencing data of a study of blood T cell repertoires in COVID-19. Libraries were prepared by immunoSEQ multiplex PCR; TCRdb keeps only in-frame clonotypes and omits some of them. The data hold around 99,000 clones, with about 91% observed a single time. CDR1 is SGHTS and CDR2 is YDEGEE in the germline V gene. The CDR3 loop spans 14 amino acids. Trimming stripped 5 bases from V and 1 base from J, with 11 bases between. Sequenced material: peripheral blood. The chain combines TRBV5-8 with TRBJ2-3, with D uncertain. The TCR comes from a man aged 45-65 years with active or convalescent COVID-19. The CDR3 protein is CASRVVQGTDTQYF. CDR3 sequence (DNA): TGTGCCAGCAGAGTGGTGCAGGGCACAGATACGCAGTATTTT. The full variable domain, in which reference TRBV5-8 and TRBJ2-3 provide the parts outside the CDR3, is EAGVTQSPTHLIKTRGQQATLRCSPISGHTSVYWYQQALGLGLQFLLWYDEGEERNRGNFPPRFSGRQFPNYSSELNVNALELEDSALYLCASRVVQGTDTQYFGPGTRLTVL.